One and the same sample provided the 28 T cell receptor beta chains below, sequenced in a study of cytomegalovirus exposure and HLA in healthy donors. Primers for the PCR totalled 60 Vbeta and 13 Jbeta. Using immunoSEQ multiplex PCR, the repertoire was profiled, and TCRdb retains in-frame clones only, with some absent. The sample shows a few hundred thousand clones, around 75% of them seen only once. Sequenced sample: PBMCs. These receptor sequences come from a woman aged 30 to 39 in good health and CMV-seronegative.

This clone was detected only a few times. The chain is built from TRBV27 and TRBJ1-5; D ambiguous. V shed 0 bases and J shed 6 bases, with 15 bases lying between them. Germline V CDR1 and CDR2: MNHEY, SMNVEV (reference sequence). The CDR3 extends over 16 amino acids. For the CDR3, the DNA is TGTGCCAGCAGTTTATCGGGCGGGCTCGGTCCTCAGCCCCAGCATTTT. It yields the protein CASSLSGGLGPQPQHF.

This rearrangement joins TRBV5-1 to TRBJ1-1, with D perhaps matching TRBD1 (6 bases). The CDR3 has 14 residues. Per the germline V gene, CDR1 is SGHRS and CDR2 is YFSETQ. The ends were cut back, 4 bases at V and 4 bases at J, with 14 bases in the middle. The CDR3 here is CASSPNRVTTEAFF. The CDR3 DNA follows: TGCGCCAGCAGCCCTAACAGGGTAACCACTGAAGCTTTCTTT. The whole variable domain, filled in from reference TRBV5-1 and TRBJ1-1, reads KAGVTQTPRYLIKTRGQQVTLSCSPISGHRSVSWYQQTPGQGLQFLFEYFSETQRNKGNFPGRFSGRQFSNSRSEMNVSTLELGDSALYLCASSPNRVTTEAFFGQGTRLTVV.

This clone was found once. CDR3 in amino acids: CACGGGAQETQYF. CDR3 nucleotides: TGTGCCTGCGGAGGGGGCGCCCAAGAGACCCAGTACTTC. This chain connects TRBV6-5 to TRBJ2-5; D possibly corresponds to TRBD1 (7 bases). The CDR3 has 13 residues. With 11 bases removed from V and 1 base from J, the gap between germline ends came to 14 bases. From germline, CDR1 is MNHEY and CDR2 SVGAGI.

The J gene is TRBJ1-5, the V gene TRBV30; D uncertain. Trimming pared 4 bases from V and 3 bases from J, leaving 13 bases between. The CDR3 spans 14 residues. Germline V gives CDR1 GTSNPN, CDR2 SVGIG (reference sequence). The CDR3 loop is CAWNSRDSNQPQHF. The CDR3 DNA reads as TGTGCCTGGAACTCCCGGGATTCCAATCAGCCCCAGCATTTT.

This rearrangement joins TRBV6-5 to TRBJ1-1; 9 bases are shared with TRBD1. The germline V gene encodes CDR1 MNHEY and CDR2 SVGAGI. The V gene end was trimmed by 7 bases and the J gene end by 5 bases; junction bases not matched to a gene: 5. The CDR3 loop spans 13 amino acids. CDR3 DNA sequence: TGTGCCAGCAACACAGGGGGCGAGACTGAAGCTTTCTTT. Protein: CASNTGGETEAFF.

This clone appeared a single time. The gene calls are TRBV19 and TRBJ1-6, with D tentatively TRBD1 (5 bases). Germline CDR1 reads LNHDA; CDR2 reads SQIVND (reference sequence). CDR3 length: 13 residues. Trimming stripped 2 bases from V and 6 bases from J, with 5 bases between. The DNA of the CDR3 is TGTGCCAGTAGTATACAGGGTAATTCACCCCTCCACTTT. Residues: CASSIQGNSPLHF.

CDR3 DNA sequence: TGTGCCAGCAGCATAAGACAGGGGGGGGACTCTGGGGCCAACGTCCTGACTTTC. Translated, it gives CASSIRQGGDSGANVLTF. The chain couples TRBV7-8 to TRBJ2-6; TRBD1 matches 9 bases. The ends lost 5 bases at V and 0 bases at J; junction bases unmatched: 8. The germline gives CDR1 SGHVS, CDR2 FQNEAQ. The CDR3 has 18 residues. Based on the CDR3 plus reference TRBV7-8 and TRBJ2-6, the full variable domain is GAGVSQSPRYKVAKRGQDVALRCDPISGHVSLFWYQQALGQGPEFLTYFQNEAQLDKSGLPSDRFFAERPEGSVSTLKIQRTQQEDSAVYLCASSIRQGGDSGANVLTFGAGSRLTVL.

This clone was detected only once. This sequence joins TRBV7-5 and TRBJ1-1; the tabulated D call, TRBD1, remains unverified against the DNA. TRBV7-5 has pseudogene status. CDR3 size: 13 residues. The CDR3 nucleotides are TGTGCCAGCAGCCAAGGGGCGAACACTGAAGCTTTCTTT. Amino acids: CASSQGANTEAFF.

The table lists this clone with a few counts. The CDR3 coding sequence is TGTGCCAGTAGTCTTGAAGGGACAGACACTGAAGCTTTCTTT. It translates to CASSLEGTDTEAFF. The chain joins TRBV19 to TRBJ1-1, with TRBD1 matching over 7 bases. The ends lost 5 bases at V and 3 bases at J; junction bases unmatched: 6. The germline V gene encodes CDR1 LNHDA and CDR2 SQIVND (reference sequence). The CDR3 runs 14 residues.

This clone was detected only a few times. The chain uses TRBV25-1 and TRBJ1-1; perhaps TRBD1 as D (6 bases). Germline assignment: CDR1 MGHDK and CDR2 SYGVNS. The V end lost 0 bases, the J end lost 5 bases, and 13 bases lay between the germline ends. The CDR3 sequence is 15 residues long. The CDR3 is CASSEYIQGNTEAFF. CDR3 coding DNA: TGTGCCAGCAGTGAATATATCCAGGGGAATACTGAAGCTTTCTTT.

Only a few counts were recorded for this clone. The rearrangement links TRBV6-1 to TRBJ2-1; no clear D gene. The CDR3 sequence is 12 residues long. Trimming took off 6 bases at V and 3 bases at J, with 6 bases between the two ends. Germline-derived CDR1 and CDR2 are MNHNS and SASEGT. CDR3 in DNA: TGTGCCAGCAGCCCTAACTACAATGAGCAGTTCTTC. It is translated as CASSPNYNEQFF.

This rearrangement joins TRBV5-6 to TRBJ1-3; unclear D gene. The CDR3 totals 15 residues. Trimming took 1 base from V and 0 from J, leaving 8 bases between them. The germline gives CDR1 SGHDT, CDR2 YYEEEE. The CDR3 loop reads CASSLIGNSGNTIYF. As DNA, the CDR3 is TGTGCCAGCAGCTTGATCGGTAACTCTGGAAACACCATATATTTT.

As DNA, the CDR3 is TGCGCCAGCAGCCGGGCGGGGGACGAGGGTGAAGCTTTCTTT. Its translation is CASSRAGDEGEAFF. The chain uses TRBV4-3 and TRBJ1-1, with D possibly TRBD1 on 5 matching bases. The V and J ends lost 4 bases and 7 bases respectively, with 16 bases between them. This CDR3 contains 14 residues. Per the germline V gene, CDR1 is LGHNA and CDR2 is YSLEER.

This sequence joins TRBV15 and TRBJ2-7, with 7 bases matching TRBD2. V shed 3 bases and J 4 bases; nucleotides not matched to a gene: 0. The CDR3 is 12 residues long. Germline CDR1 LNHNV, CDR2 YYDKDF (reference sequence). In DNA, the CDR3 is TGTGCCACCAGCAGCGGGGGGTACGAGCAGTACTTC. Amino acids: CATSSGGYEQYF.

This clone was detected only a few times. V and J are TRBV7-9 and TRBJ2-6; D possibly corresponds to TRBD1 (6 bases). The germline V gene encodes CDR1 SEHNR and CDR2 FQNEAQ (reference sequence). V gave up 2 bases and J gave up 1 base, with 9 bases separating them. CDR3 size: 16 residues. The CDR3 sequence: CASSLLQGSGANVLTF. The CDR3 DNA sequence: TGTGCCAGCAGCTTATTACAGGGATCTGGGGCCAACGTCCTGACTTTC.

In DNA, the CDR3 is TGTGCCTGGAGTGAGGGACAGGGTGGTGAAGCTTTCTTT. The encoded protein is CAWSEGQGGEAFF. V gene TRBV30 combines with J gene TRBJ1-1; 9 bases align to TRBD1. V gave up 1 base and J gave up 7 bases; unmatched junction bases: 4. The CDR3 spans 13 residues. CDR1 and CDR2 from the germline V gene are GTSNPN and SVGIG (reference sequence).

The V and J genes are TRBV27 and TRBJ2-5, with 9 nucleotides matching TRBD1. The CDR3 length is 14 residues. Per germline, CDR1 MNHEY and CDR2 SMNVEV (reference sequence). V lost 4 bases, J lost 12 bases, and 12 bases stayed unmatched. The CDR3: CASSWTLRDRVKYF. Here the CDR3 DNA reads TGTGCCAGCAGTTGGACCCTCCGGGACAGGGTTAAGTACTTC.

This chain joins TRBV10-1 and TRBJ2-1; possibly TRBD2 for D (5 bases). V gave up 3 bases and J gave up 9 bases, with 18 bases separating them. Germline V gene lookup returns CDR1 WNHNN and CDR2 SYGVQD (reference sequence). This CDR3 region has 15 residues. The CDR3 nucleotides read TGCGCCAGCAGTGAAGACTACCCGGGGTTGAGTGAGCAGTTCTTC. Amino acids: CASSEDYPGLSEQFF.

The chain combines TRBV30 with TRBJ1-6; possible D gene TRBD1, 6 bases. V was pared by 1 base and J by 10 bases, with 14 bases between. The length of the CDR3 is 14 residues. Germline CDR1 reads GTSNPN; CDR2 reads SVGIG (reference sequence). The CDR3 region has the DNA TGTGCCTGGAGTGACCGATCCAGGGGCTCACCCCTCCACTTT. Translation gives CAWSDRSRGSPLHF.

A word on this clone: The germline gene is not matched at one end of the junction; a read error may be the cause. The J gene is TRBJ1-2, the V gene TRBV11-2; a possible D gene is TRBD1 (6 bases). There are 17 residues in the CDR3. The germline V gene has CDR1 SGHAT and CDR2 FQNNGV. In DNA, the CDR3 is TGTGACAGCAGCTTAGAAACACAGCCGGCAGGGGACTATGGCTACACCTTC. This translates into CDSSLETQPAGDYGYTF.

This sequence joins TRBV13 and TRBJ2-2, with 8 bases matching TRBD1. Germline trimming cut 5 bases from V and 6 bases from J; bases unmatched to any gene: 8. This CDR3 has 15 residues. The germline V gene encodes CDR1 PRHDT and CDR2 FYEKMQ (reference sequence). CDR3 region: CASSHGQGRAGELFF. The CDR3 DNA reads as TGTGCCAGCAGCCATGGACAGGGAAGGGCCGGGGAGCTGTTTTTT.

The chain combines TRBV27 with TRBJ2-5; 8 bases are shared with TRBD2. The CDR3 has 15 residues. V trimming: 3 bases; J trimming: 7 bases; junction bases outside the gene matches: 10. The germline CDR1 and CDR2 sequences are MNHEY and SMNVEV (reference sequence). The DNA for the CDR3 is TGTGCCAGCAGTTTCTCCCCGGGACTAGAAGGGACCCAGTACTTC. This translates into CASSFSPGLEGTQYF.

V gene TRBV6-6 combines with J gene TRBJ2-3; perhaps TRBD2 as D (5 bases). V lost 5 bases to trimming and J lost 3 bases, with 15 bases between them. Germline-derived CDR1 and CDR2 are MNHNY and SVGAGI (reference sequence). The CDR3 consists of 15 residues. CDR3 nucleotide sequence: TGTGCCAGCAGTAGGGCGGGCCCTGGTACAGATACGCAGTATTTT. Residues: CASSRAGPGTDTQYF.

This chain links TRBV29-1 with TRBJ2-1; tentatively, D is TRBD2 (6 bases). The CDR3 length is 13 residues. The V end was cut by 5 bases, the J end by 4 bases, with 12 bases between. The germline V gene encodes CDR1 SQVTM and CDR2 ANQGSEA. CDR3: CSVLIAAYNEQFF. In DNA, the CDR3 is TGCAGCGTTCTCATAGCGGCGTACAATGAGCAGTTCTTC.

V gene TRBV5-1 combines with J gene TRBJ1-1, with D maybe TRBD1 (5 bases). The germline gives CDR1 SGHRS, CDR2 YFSETQ. CDR3 length equals 15 residues. V lost 2 bases, J lost 5 bases, and 16 bases lay in between. CDR3 DNA: TGCGCCAGCAGCTTAACTTGGGGTGGGGGGACTGAAGCTTTCTTT. Protein: CASSLTWGGGTEAFF.

The V and J genes are TRBV5-4 and TRBJ2-7; 11 bases fit TRBD2. Unmatched junction bases numbered 9, after V lost 4 bases and J lost 3 bases. The CDR3 loop spans 16 amino acids. CDR1 and CDR2 (germline): SGHNT, YYREEE (reference sequence). The CDR3 region has the DNA TGTGCCAGCAGCATAGGGACCGGGACTAGCGGCTACGAGCAGTACTTC. It specifies CASSIGTGTSGYEQYF.

The chain has TRBV6-6 and TRBJ1-2, with D maybe TRBD1 (5 bases). Trimming cost V 2 bases and J 5 bases, with 12 bases left between them. The CDR3 has 14 residues. CDR1 and CDR2 (germline): MNHNY, SVGAGI (reference sequence). Here the CDR3 reads CASSYGTAGYGYTF. The CDR3 bases are TGTGCCAGCAGTTACGGGACTGCTGGTTATGGCTACACCTTC.

CDR3 nucleotide sequence: TGTGCCAGCAGTTACGGGAGGACAGGGGGTGAAAAACTGTTTTTT. As protein: CASSYGRTGGEKLFF. The chain uses TRBV6-5 and TRBJ1-4, with TRBD1 identical over 10 bases. Germline values: CDR1 MNHEY, CDR2 SVGAGI. The CDR3 covers 15 residues. J gave up 7 bases and V 2 bases, and 4 bases lay outside the gene matches.